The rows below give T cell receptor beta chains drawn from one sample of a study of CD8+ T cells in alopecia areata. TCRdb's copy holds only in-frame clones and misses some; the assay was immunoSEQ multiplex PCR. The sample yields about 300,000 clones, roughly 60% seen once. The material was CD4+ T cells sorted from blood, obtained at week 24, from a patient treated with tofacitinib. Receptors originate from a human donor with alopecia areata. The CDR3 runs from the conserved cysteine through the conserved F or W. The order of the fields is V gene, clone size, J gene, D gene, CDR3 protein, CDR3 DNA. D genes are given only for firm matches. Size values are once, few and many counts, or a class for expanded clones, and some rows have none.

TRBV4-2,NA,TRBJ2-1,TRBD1,CASSQEDRSLINEQFF,TGTGCCAGCAGCCAAGAGGACAGGAGCCTAATCAATGAGCAGTTCTTC
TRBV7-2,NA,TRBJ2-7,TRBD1,CASSSDRSSSYEQYF,TGTGCCAGCAGCTCGGACAGGTCTAGCTCCTACGAGCAGTACTTC
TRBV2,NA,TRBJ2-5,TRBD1,CASSGTGAETQYF,TGTGCCAGCAGTGGCACAGGGGCCGAGACCCAGTACTTC
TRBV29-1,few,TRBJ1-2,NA,CSVEAEDRWGYGYTF,TGCAGCGTTGAAGCCGAAGACAGGTGGGGCTATGGCTACACCTTC
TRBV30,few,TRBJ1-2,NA,CAWRGNYGYTF,TGTGCCTGGAGGGGTAACTATGGCTACACCTTC
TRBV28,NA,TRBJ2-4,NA,CASSIRDWTSKNIQYF,TGTGCCAGCAGTATAAGGGACTGGACTTCCAAAAACATTCAGTACTTC
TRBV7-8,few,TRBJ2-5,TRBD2,CASSPLAGGPEETQYF,TGTGCCAGCAGCCCCTTAGCGGGGGGGCCTGAGGAGACCCAGTACTTC
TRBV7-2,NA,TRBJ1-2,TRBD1,CASSLQGSTGGDGYTF,TGTGCCAGCAGCTTACAGGGCTCGACAGGGGGCGATGGCTACACCTTC
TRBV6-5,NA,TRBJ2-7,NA,CASSRGQYEQYF,TGTGCCAGCAGCAGAGGACAGTACGAGCAGTACTTC
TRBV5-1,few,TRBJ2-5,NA,CASSFSGETQYF,TGCGCCAGCAGCTTCAGCGGCGAGACCCAGTACTTC
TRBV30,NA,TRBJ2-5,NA,CAWSVRRTSQETQYF,TGTGCCTGGAGTGTTCGCCGGACCTCCCAGGAGACCCAGTACTTC
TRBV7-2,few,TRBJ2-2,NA,CASSLARGTNTGELFF,TGTGCCAGCAGCTTAGCGCGGGGCACGAACACCGGGGAGCTGTTTTTT
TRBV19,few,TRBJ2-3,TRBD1,CASSTGQGGDTQYF,TGTGCCAGTAGTACGGGACAGGGCGGAGATACGCAGTATTTT
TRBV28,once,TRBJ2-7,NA,CASSPGQGGEQYF,TGTGCCAGCAGTCCCGGTCAAGGGGGCGAGCAGTACTTC
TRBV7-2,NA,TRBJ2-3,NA,CASRAGARSTDTQYF,TGTGCCAGCAGGGCAGGGGCCCGGAGCACAGATACGCAGTATTTT
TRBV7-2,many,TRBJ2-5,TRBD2,CASSLQAGGWIQETQYF,TGTGCCAGCAGCTTACAGGCGGGGGGGTGGATCCAAGAGACCCAGTACTTC
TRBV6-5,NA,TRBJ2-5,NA,CASGRQERETQYF,TGTGCCAGCGGCCGACAGGAACGGGAGACCCAGTACTTC
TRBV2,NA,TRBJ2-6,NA,CASTFWGPTSGANVLTF,TGTGCCAGCACATTCTGGGGTCCCACCTCTGGGGCCAACGTCCTGACTTTC
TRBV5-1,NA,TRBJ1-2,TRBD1,CASSLDRGHLDGYTF,TGCGCCAGCAGCTTGGACAGGGGCCATCTTGATGGCTACACCTTC
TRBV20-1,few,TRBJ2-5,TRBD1,CGPDRGKTQYF,TGCGGCCCCGACAGGGGAAAGACCCAGTACTTC
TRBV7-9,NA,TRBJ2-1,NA,CASSLGSLNEQFF,TGTGCCAGCAGCTTAGGTTCGCTCAATGAGCAGTTCTTC
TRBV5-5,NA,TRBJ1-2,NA,CASSPNTGTPGPAGYTF,TGTGCCAGCAGCCCCAACACCGGGACACCTGGGCCCGCGGGCTACACCTTC
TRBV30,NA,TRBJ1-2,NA,CAWTRTGGDNYGYTF,TGTGCCTGGACCCGAACGGGCGGGGATAACTATGGCTACACCTTC
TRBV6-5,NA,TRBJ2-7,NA,CASSRDNRVKRQQYF,TGTGCCAGCAGCCGCGATAACAGGGTGAAGAGACAGCAGTACTTC
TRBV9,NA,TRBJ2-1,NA,CASSRVDNEQFF,TGTGCCAGCAGCAGAGTCGACAATGAGCAGTTCTTC
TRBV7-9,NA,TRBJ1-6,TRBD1,CASSQADGQGSSPLHF,TGTGCCAGCAGCCAAGCAGATGGACAGGGGAGTTCACCCCTCCACTTT
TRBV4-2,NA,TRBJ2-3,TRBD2,CASSQDGLANRADTQYF,TGTGCCAGCAGCCAAGATGGACTAGCGAATAGGGCAGATACGCAGTATTTT
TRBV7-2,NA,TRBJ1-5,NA,CASTPMSNQPQHF,TGTGCCAGCACCCCTATGAGCAATCAGCCCCAGCATTTT
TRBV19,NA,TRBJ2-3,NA,CASTGKNYNTQYF,TGTGCCAGTACGGGAAAGAACTACAATACGCAGTATTTT
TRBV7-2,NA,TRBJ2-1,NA,CASSLSRFGSYNEQFF,TGTGCCAGCAGCTTATCCAGGTTCGGGTCCTACAATGAGCAGTTCTTC
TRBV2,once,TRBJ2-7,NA,CASSGTSNEQYF,TGTGCCAGCTCCGGGACTTCCAACGAGCAGTACTTC
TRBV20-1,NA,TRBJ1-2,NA,CSAQSYGYTF,TGCAGTGCGCAGAGCTATGGCTACACCTTC
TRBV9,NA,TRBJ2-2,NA,CASSVAAAANTGELFF,TGTGCCAGCAGCGTAGCAGCGGCGGCGAACACCGGGGAGCTGTTTTTT
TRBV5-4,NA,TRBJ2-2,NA,CASSLDGGPNTGELFF,TGTGCCAGCAGCTTGGATGGGGGACCGAACACCGGGGAGCTGTTTTTT
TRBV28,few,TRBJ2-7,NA,CASSLGTYEQYF,TGTGCCAGCAGCCTGGGGACCTACGAGCAGTACTTC
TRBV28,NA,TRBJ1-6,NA,CASSRPASSYNSPLHF,TGTGCCAGCAGTCGGCCGGCGAGCTCCTATAATTCACCCCTCCACTTT
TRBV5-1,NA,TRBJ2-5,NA,CASSVRGQETQYF,TGCGCCAGCAGCGTTAGGGGGCAAGAGACCCAGTACTTC
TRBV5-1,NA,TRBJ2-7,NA,CASSPPGQLYEQYF,TGCGCCAGCAGCCCGCCCGGACAGCTCTACGAGCAGTACTTC
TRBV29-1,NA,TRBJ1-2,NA,CSVAQANYGYTF,TGCAGCGTCGCGCAGGCAAACTATGGCTACACCTTC
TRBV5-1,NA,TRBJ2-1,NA,CASSAALSSYNEQFF,TGCGCCAGCAGCGCCGCTTTGAGCTCCTACAATGAGCAGTTCTTC
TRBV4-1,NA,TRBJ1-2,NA,CASSHWVPAFNYGYTF,TGCGCCAGCAGCCATTGGGTCCCGGCTTTTAACTATGGCTACACCTTC
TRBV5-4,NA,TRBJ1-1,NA,CASSLQGYTEAFF,TGTGCCAGCAGCCTTCAGGGTTACACTGAAGCTTTCTTT
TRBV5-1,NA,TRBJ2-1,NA,CASSLSGNEQFF,TGCGCCAGCAGCTTGTCAGGTAATGAGCAGTTCTTC
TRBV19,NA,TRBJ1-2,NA,CASSIRSGTYGYTF,TGTGCCAGTAGTATTCGGTCAGGGACCTATGGCTACACCTTC
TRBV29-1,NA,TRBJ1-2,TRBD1,CSVEAVLGGGYTF,TGCAGCGTTGAAGCTGTCCTAGGGGGCGGCTACACCTTC
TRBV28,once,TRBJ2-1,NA,CASRWSSYNEQFF,TGTGCCAGCAGATGGTCCTCCTACAATGAGCAGTTCTTC
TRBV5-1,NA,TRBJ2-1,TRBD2,CASSFGQRGDNEQFF,TGCGCCAGCAGCTTTGGTCAGCGGGGGGACAATGAGCAGTTCTTC
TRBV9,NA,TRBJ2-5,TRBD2,CASSITSGGAWETQYF,TGTGCCAGCAGCATAACTAGCGGGGGGGCCTGGGAGACCCAGTACTTC
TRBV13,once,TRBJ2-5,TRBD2,CASSPAILAGGPLEETQYF,TGTGCCAGCAGCCCGGCGATACTAGCGGGGGGGCCGTTAGAAGAGACCCAGTACTTC
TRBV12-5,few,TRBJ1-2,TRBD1,CASARTGAFTF,TGTGCTAGTGCTCGGACAGGGGCCTTCACCTTC
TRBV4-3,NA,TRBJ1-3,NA,CASSQSWGQGTIYF,TGCGCCAGCAGCCAGAGCTGGGGTCAAGGGACCATATATTTT
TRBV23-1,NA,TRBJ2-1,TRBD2,CASSHGAGGSYNEQFF,TGCGCCAGCAGTCATGGAGCGGGGGGCTCCTACAATGAGCAGTTCTTC
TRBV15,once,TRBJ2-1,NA,CATSRQLSSYNEQFF,TGTGCCACCAGCAGACAACTTAGCTCCTACAATGAGCAGTTCTTC
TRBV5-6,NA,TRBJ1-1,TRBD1,CASSIRDRGHSAAFF,TGTGCCAGCAGCATCCGGGACAGGGGACATAGTGCGGCTTTCTTT
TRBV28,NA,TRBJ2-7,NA,CASNQGDRTYEQYF,TGTGCCAGCAACCAAGGAGACAGAACCTACGAGCAGTACTTC
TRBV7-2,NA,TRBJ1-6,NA,CASSWDGRSLHF,TGTGCCAGCAGCTGGGACGGGAGGTCCCTCCACTTT
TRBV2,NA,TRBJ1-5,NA,CASSGQGVNQPQHF,TGTGCCAGCAGTGGTCAAGGGGTTAATCAGCCCCAGCATTTT
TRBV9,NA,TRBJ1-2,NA,CASSVATEAVYGYTF,TGTGCCAGCAGCGTAGCTACAGAGGCAGTCTATGGCTACACCTTC
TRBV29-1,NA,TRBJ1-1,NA,CSVAGVSTEAFF,TGCAGCGTTGCAGGGGTGAGCACTGAAGCTTTCTTT